This entry lists 18 T cell receptor beta chains sequenced from one sample in a study of spatial heterogeneity in lung cancer. This sample's time point: sample taken at primary tumor resection. Unsorted tumor, nontumor lung tissue or cryopreserved PBMC supplied the whole RNA. A single record per CDR3 protein comes from TCRdb applying MiXCR to the 5' RACE reads. The sample shows more than 30,000 distinct CDR3 sequences, 5.8% of them seen only once. Sequenced material: PBMCs, taken at surgery. Receptors were obtained from a male donor with early-stage non-small cell lung cancer.

The V and J genes are TRBV29-1 and TRBJ2-7; no definite D call. Trimming shortened V by 7 bases and J by 6 bases, and 19 bases separated the two germline ends. Germline CDR1 reads SQVTM; CDR2 reads ANQGSEA. The CDR3 covers 13 residues. CDR3 loop: CSAQSRSLSEQYF. In nucleotides, the CDR3 is TGCAGCGCCCAAAGTCGCTCACTGTCCGAGCAGTACTTC.

This chain connects TRBV19 to TRBJ1-5; 7 bases fit TRBD1. This CDR3 is 14 amino acids long. Germline values: CDR1 LNHDA, CDR2 SQIVND (reference sequence). V trimming: 4 bases; J trimming: 6 bases; junction bases outside the gene matches: 6. CDR3 nucleotides: TGTGCCAGTAGTACAGACAGGGTAGGTCAGCCCCAGCATTTT. It yields the protein CASSTDRVGQPQHF.

This clonotype turned up a few times. The chain has TRBV7-8 and TRBJ1-5; D is unclear. V lost 1 base and J lost 12, with 13 bases in between. Germline CDR1 SGHVS, CDR2 FQNEAQ. This CDR3 is built from 13 residues. The CDR3 bases are TGTGCCAGCAGCTTAGTGCCTCGAAGGCGCCAGCATTTT. Protein product: CASSLVPRRRQHF.

This clonotype was seen ten or more times. The chain is built from TRBV5-1 and TRBJ2-2, with 7 nucleotides matching TRBD1. The ends lost 4 bases at V and 3 bases at J; junction bases unmatched: 12. Germline CDR1 and CDR2: SGHRS and YFSETQ. The CDR3 length is 17 residues. The CDR3 DNA is TGCGCCAGCAGCCCCCGGGACAGACCTTTTTACACCGGGGAGCTGTTTTTT. Its protein is CASSPRDRPFYTGELFF.

CDR3 region: CASSLAGLKRGTEAFF. DNA of the CDR3: TGTGCCAGCAGCTTGGCTGGACTCAAGAGAGGAACTGAAGCTTTCTTT. The chain couples TRBV5-6 to TRBJ1-1; no reliable D call. The CDR3 consists of 16 residues. The germline gives CDR1 SGHDT, CDR2 YYEEEE. Trimming cost V 0 bases and J 5 bases, with 17 bases left between them.

This clonotype was seen repeatedly, ten times or more. The V gene is TRBV7-9, the J gene TRBJ2-7; 8 bases fit TRBD1. Germline values: CDR1 SEHNR, CDR2 FQNEAQ (reference sequence). The CDR3 length is 15 residues. Trimming cost V 8 bases and J 4 bases; bases outside gene matches: 13. CDR3 region: CASYKTGVEDYEQYF. The CDR3 bases are TGTGCCAGCTACAAGACAGGGGTTGAGGATTACGAGCAGTACTTC.

This clonotype was detected ten times or more. CDR3 protein: CASRFAGGGRETQYF. The CDR3 DNA reads TGTGCCAGCAGATTTGCGGGGGGCGGGAGGGAGACCCAGTACTTC. The chain employs TRBV28 and TRBJ2-5, with TRBD2 matching 8 bases. CDR3 length: 15 residues. With 6 bases clipped from V and 5 bases from J, the junction kept 11 bases outside the gene matches. CDR1 MDHEN and CDR2 SYDVKM come from the germline V gene. The whole variable domain, remainder taken from reference TRBV28 and TRBJ2-5, is DVKVTQSSRYLVKRTGEKVFLECVQDMDHENMFWYRQDPGLGLRLIYFSYDVKMKEKGDIPEGYSVSREKKERFSLILESASTNQTSMYLCASRFAGGGRETQYFGPGTRLLVL.

This chain links TRBV28 with TRBJ1-5; D is unclear. The CDR3 totals 13 residues. Trimming pared 10 bases from V and 3 bases from J, leaving 13 bases between. Per the germline V gene, CDR1 is MDHEN and CDR2 is SYDVKM. The CDR3 bases are TGTGCCACCAGGAGAGGGAACAATCAGCCCCAGCATTTT. It translates to CATRRGNNQPQHF. The variable domain in full, with the rest retrieved from reference TRBV28 and TRBJ1-5, is DVKVTQSSRYLVKRTGEKVFLECVQDMDHENMFWYRQDPGLGLRLIYFSYDVKMKEKGDIPEGYSVSREKKERFSLILESASTNQTSMYLCATRRGNNQPQHFGDGTRLSIL.

This clonotype was recorded at least ten times. V and J are TRBV6-7 and TRBJ1-2; D is perhaps TRBD1 (5 bases). TRBV6-7 is an ORF; its function is uncertain. V shed 3 bases and J shed 6 bases, with 17 bases lying between them. This CDR3 is built from 15 residues. CDR3 amino acids: CASSYIIEGNDGYTF. DNA of the CDR3: TGTGCCAGCAGTTATATAATCGAGGGGAACGATGGCTACACCTTC.

There are a few counts of this clonotype. The V and J genes are TRBV3-1 and TRBJ2-4; a possible D gene is TRBD2 (5 bases). CDR1 LGHDT and CDR2 YNNKEL come from the germline V gene (reference sequence). This CDR3 contains 17 residues. V was clipped by 4 bases and J by 2 bases, with 18 bases between them. DNA for the CDR3: TGTGCCAGCAGCCGGCGCGAACTAGGAATTTCCAAAAACATTCAGTACTTC. This encodes CASSRRELGISKNIQYF.

This clonotype was seen repeatedly, ten times or more. This sequence joins TRBV29-1 and TRBJ1-1; TRBD1 might be the D (5 bases). The CDR3 consists of 12 residues. In germline, CDR1 is SQVTM, CDR2 ANQGSEA. Trimming cost V 2 bases and J 3 bases, with 7 bases left between them. The CDR3 reads CSVEMTDTEAFF. Written as DNA, the CDR3 is TGCAGCGTTGAAATGACAGACACTGAAGCTTTCTTT.

Many counts were recorded for this clonotype. The rearrangement links TRBV6-2 or TRBV6-3 to TRBJ2-1; 7 bases match TRBD2. Germline V gene sequence: CDR1 MNHEY, CDR2 SVGEGT. The CDR3 spans 11 residues. Losses at the gene ends were 6 bases for V and 12 bases for J; bases not matched to a gene: 5. The CDR3 DNA is TGTGCCAGCAGCAGCGGGGTTGGGCAGTTCTTC. Amino acids: CASSSGVGQFF.

This clonotype has a count of ten or more. This chain uses TRBV5-1 with TRBJ1-1, with D unresolved. The germline V and J ends were trimmed by 5 bases and 2 bases, with 13 bases remaining between them. The CDR3 sequence is 14 residues long. Germline lookup yields CDR1 SGHRS and CDR2 YFSETQ. The chain's CDR3 is CASRESGENTEAFF. The CDR3 DNA reads as TGCGCCAGCAGGGAGTCAGGAGAAAACACTGAAGCTTTCTTT.

V gene TRBV18 combines with J gene TRBJ2-7, with 8 nucleotides matching TRBD1. V lost 4 bases, J lost 4 bases, and 3 bases stayed unmatched. Per germline, CDR1 KGHSH and CDR2 LQKENI. This CDR3 has 13 residues. The CDR3 sequence is CASSRDRSYEQYF. In nucleotides, the CDR3 is TGTGCCAGCTCACGGGACAGGAGTTACGAGCAGTACTTC.

This clonotype was detected only a few times. This chain connects TRBV10-3 to TRBJ2-2, with D hard to call. In germline, CDR1 is ENHRY, CDR2 SYGVKD. CDR3 length equals 13 residues. V lost 5 bases, J lost 1 base, and 5 bases lay in between. CDR3 nucleotides: TGTGCCATCAGTAAGCGGAACACCGGGGAGCTGTTTTTT. Protein: CAISKRNTGELFF.

The chain combines TRBV2 with TRBJ2-7; D is perhaps TRBD1 or TRBD2 (5 bases each). The CDR3 runs 14 residues. V lost 8 bases and J lost 2, with 16 bases in between. Germline V gene lookup returns CDR1 SNHLY and CDR2 FYNNEI. The CDR3 sequence: CASSYRDGPYEQYF. CDR3 sequence (DNA): TGTGCCAGCTCATACCGGGACGGCCCCTACGAGCAGTACTTC.

The CDR3 nucleotides are TGCGCCAGCAGCTTGAGTGGGACAGGGGTTCAGCCCCAGCATTTT. Its translation: CASSLSGTGVQPQHF. The rearrangement uses TRBV5-1 and TRBJ1-5, with 10 nucleotides matching TRBD1. CDR3 size: 15 residues. The V and J ends lost 1 base and 6 bases, in that order; junction bases with no gene match: 4. Germline assignment: CDR1 SGHRS and CDR2 YFSETQ.

This clonotype appeared many times. This sequence joins TRBV10-3 and TRBJ1-5; a possible D gene is TRBD1 (6 bases). The CDR3 is made up of 15 amino acids. CDR1 and CDR2 (germline): ENHRY, SYGVKD. Trimming stripped 3 bases from V and 7 bases from J, with 16 bases between. This CDR3 reads CAISDGRGTLQPQHF. CDR3 nucleotide sequence: TGTGCCATCAGTGACGGCAGGGGAACGTTGCAGCCCCAGCATTTT.